Each of the 23 T cell receptor beta chains below was sequenced from the same sample in a study of T cell responses to AZD1222 COVID-19 vaccine. Clones were read by immunoSEQ multiplex PCR, and TCRdb kept only the in-frame ones, dropping some. The table includes almost 65,000 clones, around 83% detected once. The sequenced sample was peripheral blood, obtained on day 0 of AZD1222 vaccination. These receptors originate from an adult in good health.

This sequence joins TRBV5-1 and TRBJ2-7; TRBD1 might be the D (5 bases). Germline lookup yields CDR1 SGHRS and CDR2 YFSETQ. The CDR3 covers 16 residues. Trimming stripped 2 bases from V and 1 base from J, with 16 bases between. As DNA, the CDR3 is TGCGCCAGCAGCTTTAAATGGGGCACAGAATCCTACGAGCAGTACTTC. Residues: CASSFKWGTESYEQYF.

This rearrangement joins TRBV6-5 to TRBJ1-2, with 7 positions matching TRBD1. Losses at the gene ends were 5 bases for V and 4 bases for J; bases not matched to a gene: 7. This CDR3 is 14 amino acids long. The germline V gene has CDR1 MNHEY and CDR2 SVGAGI. The CDR3 region is CASSSTGVSYGYTF. CDR3 nucleotide sequence: TGTGCCAGCAGTAGCACAGGGGTGAGCTATGGCTACACCTTC.

V usage is TRBV4-1 and J usage is TRBJ2-3; D is uncertain. There are 14 residues in the CDR3. The V end was cut by 0 bases, the J end by 2 bases, with 6 bases between. Germline CDR1 MGHRA, CDR2 YSYEKL. CDR3 amino acids: CASSQDVFTDTQYF. CDR3 nucleotides: TGCGCCAGCAGCCAAGATGTGTTCACAGATACGCAGTATTTT.

This clone was seen just once. J is TRBJ1-1 and V is TRBV20-1; D remains ambiguous. V gave up 3 bases and J gave up 0 bases, with 14 bases separating them. This CDR3 spans 15 amino acids. Per germline, CDR1 DFQATT and CDR2 SNEGSKA (reference sequence). The CDR3 nucleotides read TGCAGTGCTAGTCCCTGGGAGGGAATGAACACTGAAGCTTTCTTT. It codes for CSASPWEGMNTEAFF.

The genes are TRBV3-1 (or the pseudogene TRBV3-2) and TRBJ2-7; tentative D call: TRBD2 (5 bases). V dropped 7 bases and J dropped 6 bases, with 19 bases sitting between them. Germline CDR1 LGHDT, CDR2 YNNKEL (reference sequence). CDR3 length equals 14 residues. The CDR3 DNA reads as TGTGCCAGCACACTGAGGGAAAAGTTGGGCGAGCAGTACTTC. Its translation is CASTLREKLGEQYF.

In DNA form, the CDR3 reads TGTGCCAGCAGCTTGCACAGCTTCAGTAGCAATCAGCCCCAGCATTTT. Protein: CASSLHSFSSNQPQHF. V gene TRBV5-8 combines with J gene TRBJ1-5, with unresolved D. CDR1 and CDR2 from the germline V gene are SGHTS and YDEGEE. Trimming shortened V by 1 base and J by 0 bases, and 11 bases separated the two germline ends. The CDR3 is made up of 16 amino acids.

This clone was recorded once. The CDR3 nucleotides read TGTGCCACCAGTGACCCGACAGGTGCTGGAGATACGCAGTATTTT. Residues: CATSDPTGAGDTQYF. The J gene is TRBJ2-3, the V gene TRBV24-1, with TRBD1 as a possible D gene (6 bases). Trimming took 4 bases from V and 5 from J, leaving 15 bases between them. Germline V gives CDR1 KGHDR, CDR2 SFDVKD. The CDR3 consists of 15 residues.

The chain carries TRBV12-3 or TRBV12-4 and TRBJ2-1; no definite D call. V lost 4 bases to trimming and J lost 1 base, with 2 bases between them. CDR3 length equals 12 residues. The CDR3 loop is CASSWSYNEQFF. The CDR3 nucleotides are TGTGCCAGCAGTTGGTCCTACAATGAGCAGTTCTTC.

This sequence joins TRBV3-1 (or the pseudogene TRBV3-2) and TRBJ2-6; no clear D. The CDR3 is 15 amino acids. Trimming stripped 0 bases from V and 2 bases from J, with 5 bases between. Looked up from germline, CDR1 is LGHDT and CDR2 is YNNKEL (reference sequence). CDR3 coding DNA: TGTGCCAGCAGCCAAGAATGGGCTGGGGCCAACGTCCTGACTTTC. It codes for CASSQEWAGANVLTF.

V usage is TRBV11-2 and J usage is TRBJ1-1; D is unresolved. Between the trimmed V and J ends, which lost 5 bases and 4 bases, there was a span of 11 bases. Germline CDR1 reads SGHAT; CDR2 reads FQNNGV. CDR3 length equals 13 residues. The DNA of the CDR3 is TGTGCCAGCAGCGTAGGGATACGCACTGAAGCTTTCTTT. It is translated as CASSVGIRTEAFF.

The V call is TRBV3-1 (or the pseudogene TRBV3-2), the J call TRBJ2-7; TRBD1 is a possible D gene (5 bases). CDR1 is LGHDT and CDR2 is YNNKEL in the germline V gene (reference sequence). Trimming removed 4 bases from V and 6 bases from J, with 13 bases in between. CDR3 length: 13 amino acids. The CDR3 nucleotides read TGTGCCAGCAGCCGCACAGGTGGGGCCGAGCAGTACTTC. Amino acids: CASSRTGGAEQYF.

V usage is TRBV27 and J usage is TRBJ2-7; TRBD2 aligns across 10 bases. Trimming cost V 2 bases and J 3 bases; bases outside gene matches: 4. The CDR3 is 15 amino acids. Germline V CDR1 and CDR2: MNHEY, SMNVEV (reference sequence). The CDR3 nucleotides read TGTGCCAGCAGTTTAGCGCTAGCGGGAGACTACGAGCAGTACTTC. Translated: CASSLALAGDYEQYF.

The chain couples TRBV5-4 to TRBJ2-7; TRBD1 matches at 7 bases. Looked up from germline, CDR1 is SGHNT and CDR2 is YYREEE (reference sequence). The CDR3 has 14 residues. V dropped 3 bases and J dropped 3; count of bases not matched to a gene: 6. CDR3 nucleotide sequence: TGTGCCAGCAGCTCGGGACAGCGACGCTACGAGCAGTACTTC. Amino acids: CASSSGQRRYEQYF.

This chain joins TRBV25-1 and TRBJ1-4; D ambiguous. CDR1 and CDR2 from the germline V gene are MGHDK and SYGVNS. The CDR3 totals 12 residues. Trimming shortened V by 7 bases and J by 4 bases, and 7 bases separated the two germline ends. The CDR3, as DNA: TGTGCCAGCAATTCCAATAATGAAAAACTGTTTTTT. Amino acids: CASNSNNEKLFF.

V usage is TRBV5-1 and J usage is TRBJ2-1; possibly TRBD2 for D (5 bases). Germline V CDR1 and CDR2: SGHRS, YFSETQ. CDR3 length: 16 residues. The ends were cut back, 1 base at V and 5 bases at J, with 16 bases in the middle. The CDR3 spells CASSLLGRGSHNEQFF. CDR3 DNA sequence: TGCGCCAGCAGCTTGTTGGGCCGGGGATCGCACAATGAGCAGTTCTTC. Drawing the rest from reference TRBV5-1 and TRBJ2-1, the complete variable domain is KAGVTQTPRYLIKTRGQQVTLSCSPISGHRSVSWYQQTPGQGLQFLFEYFSETQRNKGNFPGRFSGRQFSNSRSEMNVSTLELGDSALYLCASSLLGRGSHNEQFFGPGTRLTVL.

The V call is TRBV7-2, the J call TRBJ2-7; TRBD2 agrees at 13 bases. Trimming at V came to 3 bases and at J to 4 bases, leaving 9 bases not matched to a gene. Germline V CDR1 and CDR2: SGHTA, FQGNSA. CDR3 length equals 17 residues. The CDR3 coding sequence is TGTGCCAGCAGCTTCCGGATGCCGACTAGCGGGGGGTACGAGCAGTACTTC. Residues: CASSFRMPTSGGYEQYF.

The chain combines TRBV2 with TRBJ1-5; no clear D gene. CDR3 length equals 13 residues. Germline values: CDR1 SNHLY, CDR2 FYNNEI. Trimming took 2 bases from V and 6 from J, leaving 8 bases between them. CDR3 loop: CASSESQLQPQHF. The CDR3 nucleotides are TGTGCCAGCAGTGAAAGCCAACTTCAGCCCCAGCATTTT. Together with reference TRBV2 and TRBJ1-5, the CDR3 gives the full variable domain: EPEVTQTPSHQVTQMGQEVILRCVPISNHLYFYWYRQILGQKVEFLVSFYNNEISEKSEIFDDQFSVERPDGSNFTLKIRSTKLEDSAMYFCASSESQLQPQHFGDGTRLSIL.

V usage is TRBV5-1 and J usage is TRBJ2-5; D might be TRBD1 (6 bases). The V end was cut by 0 bases, the J end by 1 base, with 10 bases between. This CDR3 is built from 15 residues. The germline gives CDR1 SGHRS, CDR2 YFSETQ. As DNA, the CDR3 is TGCGCCAGCAGCTTGGGTAGGACAGCCCAAGAGACCCAGTACTTC. It specifies CASSLGRTAQETQYF.

The chain carries TRBV19 and TRBJ2-1; 13 bases fit TRBD2. This CDR3 is built from 14 residues. Germline loops: CDR1 LNHDA, CDR2 SQIVND (reference sequence). V gave up 9 bases and J gave up 10 bases; unmatched junction bases: 9. In DNA form, the CDR3 reads TGTGCCAGCACACTAGCGGGGGGGCCTAACGAGCAGTTCTTC. Amino acids: CASTLAGGPNEQFF.

V gene TRBV11-3 combines with J gene TRBJ2-5; unclear D gene. The CDR3 totals 15 residues. Trimming removed 5 bases at V and 1 base at J, with 14 bases between. Germline CDR1 SGHNT, CDR2 YENEEA. CDR3 residues: CASSLGVFGQETQYF. The CDR3 coding sequence is TGTGCCAGCAGCCTCGGAGTTTTCGGCCAAGAGACCCAGTACTTC.

The chain links TRBV5-6 to TRBJ1-1; D unresolved. This CDR3 region has 14 residues. Germline-derived CDR1 and CDR2 are SGHDT and YYEEEE. Trimming took 2 bases from V and 1 from J, leaving 9 bases between them. The DNA for the CDR3 is TGTGCCAGCAGCTTAGGACCTACGAACACTGAAGCTTTCTTT. Its protein is CASSLGPTNTEAFF.

The genes are TRBV14 and TRBJ2-1, with TRBD1 matching 7 bases. Trimming took 0 bases from V and 9 from J; bases not matched to a gene: 14. Germline CDR1 SGHDN, CDR2 FVKESK. The CDR3 is 17 amino acids. The CDR3 bases are TGTGCCAGCAGCCAAGATCTAGAGGCAGGGGGAAAGGGTGAGCAGTTCTTC. Protein: CASSQDLEAGGKGEQFF.

The chain links TRBV6-4 to TRBJ2-3, with a possible D match to TRBD1 (6 bases). Germline loops: CDR1 MRHNA, CDR2 SNTAGT. This CDR3 comprises 14 residues. V lost 1 base and J 4 bases, leaving 9 bases between the germline ends. CDR3 amino acids: CASSDYRVSDTQYF. The CDR3 coding sequence is TGTGCCAGCAGTGACTACAGGGTATCAGATACGCAGTATTTT.